This T cell receptor delta chain was obtained from a study of γδ T cells in repeated Plasmodium falciparum infection. On the study more broadly: The natural-infection arm compared Malian children under seasonal malaria with matched Australian children.

This clone came up many times. Its specificity is unknown. A far larger clone is off by one base, so a read error is likely. Other DNA variants within this sample encode the same CDR3. Study-wide findings and caveats: Malian children's Vdelta2-negative repertoires appeared more expanded and less diverse than Australians'.

TCRdb ran CATT on the multiplex PCR reads. The table shows 45,000 to 60,000 delta-chain clones, with roughly 2% occurring only once. The length of the CDR3 is 20 residues. Germline V CDR1 and CDR2: TSWWSYY, QGS. Gammadelta T cells were flow-sorted from PBMC into Vgamma9/Vdelta2+ and Vdelta2-negative populations for bulk analysis. This receptor was obtained from a pool of human donors (malaria-infected and uninfected, not separated). This chain connects TRDV1 to TRDJ1, with D perhaps matching TRDD3 (5 bases). The J gene was not available in TCRdb and was assigned here by matching the DNA to germline segments. Sequencing input: gamma-delta T cells from blood. DNA for the CDR3: TGTGCCCTTGGGGACTTCGCGGGGACTCCAAGGCGAGAGTACACCGATAAACTCATCTTT. This codes for CALGDFAGTPRREYTDKLIF.